This is a list of T cell receptor beta chains from one sample in a study of CD8 T cells in Susac syndrome. TCRdb itself ran the immunoSEQ multiplex PCR reads through MiXCR, one entry per CDR3 protein. The data show about 100,000 distinct CDR3 sequences, about 96% seen once. Sequencing input: CD8+ T cells from PBMCs. The receptors originated from a human donor with Susac syndrome. Both conserved end residues are part of each CDR3. The D gene is left open where the match is weak. Clone size is given for some rows only: seen once, a few or many times, or a class if the clone is expanded.

v_gene	abundance	d_gene	j_gene	CDR3nt	CDR3aa
TRBV5-1	NA	NA	TRBJ2-7	TGCGCCAGCAGCTTGTCTGGGACCCACGAGCAGTACTTC	CASSLSGTHEQYF
TRBV29-1	NA	TRBD1	TRBJ1-2	TGCAGCGTACCAGGGGGGGCTAACTATGGCTACACCTTC	CSVPGGANYGYTF
TRBV29-1	NA	NA	TRBJ2-3	TGCAGCGTTCAGTTGGATACGCAGTATTTT	CSVQLDTQYF
TRBV11-2	NA	NA	TRBJ2-1	TGTGCCAGCAGCTTAGAGTACGGGAGCGCTGAGCAGTTCTTC	CASSLEYGSAEQFF
TRBV7-2	NA	NA	TRBJ2-7	TGTGCCAGCAGCCCACAGCGGCAAAGAGGGCAGTACTTC	CASSPQRQRGQYF
TRBV13	NA	TRBD2	TRBJ2-6	TGTGCCAGCAGCTTAAACAGCGGGGCTGGGGCCAACGTCCTGACTTTC	CASSLNSGAGANVLTF
TRBV29-1	NA	TRBD2	TRBJ2-7	TGCAGCGTGACGGGAGGGGGATACGAGCAGTACTTC	CSVTGGGYEQYF
TRBV20-1	NA	NA	TRBJ1-1	TGCAGTGCTAGAGATGTACCAGGAGAGAACACTGAAGCTTTCTTT	CSARDVPGENTEAFF
TRBV6-2/TRBV6-3	NA	NA	TRBJ2-3	TGTGCCAGCAGTCACGGGGATGTCACAGATACGCAGTATTTT	CASSHGDVTDTQYF
TRBV9	NA	NA	TRBJ2-7	TGTGCCAGCAGCGGTGGACAGCTGCCCTACGAGCAGTACTTC	CASSGGQLPYEQYF
TRBV29-1	NA	NA	TRBJ2-1	TGCAGCGCCCCCCCGGCTCAAGTTGGAGGTGGTGAGCAGTTCTTC	CSAPPAQVGGGEQFF
TRBV9	once	TRBD2	TRBJ2-3	TGTGCCAGCAAGGGGACTAGCGTAGATTCTAGCACAGATACGCAGTATTTT	CASKGTSVDSSTDTQYF
TRBV9	NA	NA	TRBJ2-7	TGTGCCAGCAGCGTGGGGGCAGGGGTGAACGAGCAGTACTTC	CASSVGAGVNEQYF
TRBV29-1	once	TRBD2	TRBJ2-7	TGCAGCGTTGATGGCGGAGGGGGACTAGAGCCCTACGAGCAGTACTTC	CSVDGGGGLEPYEQYF
TRBV5-1	NA	NA	TRBJ2-5	TGCGCCAGCAGCTTGGATGGGACTCAAGAGACCCAGTACTTC	CASSLDGTQETQYF
TRBV24-1	NA	TRBD2	TRBJ2-1	TGTGCCACCAGTGATTTGCAAGGTAGCGGGAGATATGAGCAGTTCTTC	CATSDLQGSGRYEQFF
TRBV14	NA	NA	TRBJ2-7	TGTGCCAGCAGCCAATGGGGTCCCTACGAGCAGTACTTC	CASSQWGPYEQYF
TRBV4-1	NA	TRBD1	TRBJ2-1	TGCGCCAGCAGCCGAGACAGGGGAAATGAGCAGTTCTTC	CASSRDRGNEQFF
TRBV4-1	NA	NA	TRBJ2-1	TGCGCCAGCAGCCAAGGAAGGGTTGAGCAGTTCTTC	CASSQGRVEQFF
TRBV19	NA	NA	TRBJ2-1	TGTGCCAGTACTTGGGGAGGTGAGCAGTTCTTC	CASTWGGEQFF
TRBV5-6	NA	TRBD1	TRBJ1-2	TGTGCCAGCAGCTTACAGGGGCCGAACTATGGCTACACCTTC	CASSLQGPNYGYTF
TRBV12-5	NA	NA	TRBJ2-5	TGTGCTAGTGGGCCACAGGGAACCCAGTACTTC	CASGPQGTQYF
TRBV14	NA	NA	TRBJ2-5	TGTGCCAGCAGCCATGGGCACTTGTACCAAGAGACCCAGTACTTC	CASSHGHLYQETQYF
TRBV5-1	once	TRBD1	TRBJ2-3	TGCGCCAGCAGAAGACAGGGGTCGGATACGCAGTATTTT	CASRRQGSDTQYF
TRBV29-1	NA	TRBD1	TRBJ2-1	TGCAGCGCAAATGAGGGGACAGGGTTGAATGAGCAGTTCTTC	CSANEGTGLNEQFF
TRBV29-1	NA	TRBD1	TRBJ2-7	TGCAGCGTTGAAGTGGGGGACAGCGCGTACTACGAGCAGTACTTC	CSVEVGDSAYYEQYF
TRBV7-2	NA	NA	TRBJ2-6	TGTGCCAGCAGATCGCAGGACTCTGGGGCCAACGTCCTGACTTTC	CASRSQDSGANVLTF
TRBV2	NA	NA	TRBJ1-1	TGTGCCAGCAGACCCTTCATTCTCGGGACACATAACACTGAAGCTTTCTTT	CASRPFILGTHNTEAFF
TRBV29-1	NA	NA	TRBJ2-7	TGCAGCGTTGGCCAGTCCCACGAGCAGTACTTC	CSVGQSHEQYF
TRBV3-1	NA	NA	TRBJ2-2	TGTGCCAGCAGCCAGGATCTTCTCATGGCCGGGGAGCTGTTTTTT	CASSQDLLMAGELFF
TRBV11-2	NA	NA	TRBJ2-1	TGTGCCAGCAGCTTAGGGGTTAGATCGAATGAGCAGTTCTTC	CASSLGVRSNEQFF
TRBV13	NA	NA	TRBJ1-6	TGTGCCAGCAGCTTAGGATCCTTTTCACCCCTCCACTTT	CASSLGSFSPLHF
TRBV19	NA	NA	TRBJ2-7	TGTGCCAGCGGGCCCGGAACCTCCTACGAGCAGTACTTC	CASGPGTSYEQYF